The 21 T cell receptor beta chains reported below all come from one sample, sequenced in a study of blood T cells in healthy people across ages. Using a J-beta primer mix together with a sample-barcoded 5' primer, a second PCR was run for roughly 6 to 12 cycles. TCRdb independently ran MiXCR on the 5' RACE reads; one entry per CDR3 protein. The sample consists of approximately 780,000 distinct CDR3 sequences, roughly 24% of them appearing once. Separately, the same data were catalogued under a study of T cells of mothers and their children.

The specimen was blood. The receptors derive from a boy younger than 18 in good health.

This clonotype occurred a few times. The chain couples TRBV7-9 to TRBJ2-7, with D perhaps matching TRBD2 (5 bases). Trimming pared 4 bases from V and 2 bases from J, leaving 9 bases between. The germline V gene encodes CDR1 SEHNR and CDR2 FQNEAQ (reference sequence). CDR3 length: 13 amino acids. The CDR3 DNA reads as TGTGCCAGCAGCTCCGGGGTCCCCTACGAGCAGTACTTC. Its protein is CASSSGVPYEQYF.

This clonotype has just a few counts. The CDR3 loop reads CASSLWSGQRETQYF. In DNA form, the CDR3 reads TGTGCCAGCAGCTTATGGTCCGGACAACGAGAGACCCAGTACTTC. This chain joins TRBV7-6 and TRBJ2-5, with TRBD1 as a possible D gene (5 bases). V dropped 2 bases and J dropped 4 bases, with 14 bases sitting between them. The CDR3 runs to 15 residues. Looked up from germline, CDR1 is SGHVS and CDR2 is FNYEAQ.

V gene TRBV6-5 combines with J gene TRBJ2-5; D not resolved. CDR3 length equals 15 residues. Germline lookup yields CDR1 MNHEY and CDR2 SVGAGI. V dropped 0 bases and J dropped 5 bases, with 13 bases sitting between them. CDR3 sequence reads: CASSYSGYRRETQYF. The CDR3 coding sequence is TGTGCCAGCAGTTACTCGGGGTATAGGCGGGAGACCCAGTACTTC.

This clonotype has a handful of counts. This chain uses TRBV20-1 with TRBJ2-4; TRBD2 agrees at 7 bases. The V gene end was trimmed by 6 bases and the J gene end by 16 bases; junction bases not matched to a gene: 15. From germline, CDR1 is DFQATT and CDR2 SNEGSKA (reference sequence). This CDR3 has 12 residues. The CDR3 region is CSALMAAGREYF. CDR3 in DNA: TGCAGTGCCTTGATGGCAGCGGGGAGGGAATACTTC.

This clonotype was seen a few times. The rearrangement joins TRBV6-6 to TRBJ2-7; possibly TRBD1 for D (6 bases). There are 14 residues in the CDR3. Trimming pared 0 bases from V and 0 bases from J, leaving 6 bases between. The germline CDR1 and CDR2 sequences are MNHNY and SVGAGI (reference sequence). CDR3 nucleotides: TGTGCCAGCAGTTACTCGGGACACTCCTACGAGCAGTACTTC. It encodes CASSYSGHSYEQYF.

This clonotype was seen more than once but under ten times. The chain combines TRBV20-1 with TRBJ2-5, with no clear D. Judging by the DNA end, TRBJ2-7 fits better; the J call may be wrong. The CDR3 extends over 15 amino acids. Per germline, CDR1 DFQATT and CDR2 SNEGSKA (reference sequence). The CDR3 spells CSARDAGFESYEQYF. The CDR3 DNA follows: TGCAGTGCTAGAGATGCCGGGTTCGAATCCTACGAGCAGTACTTC.

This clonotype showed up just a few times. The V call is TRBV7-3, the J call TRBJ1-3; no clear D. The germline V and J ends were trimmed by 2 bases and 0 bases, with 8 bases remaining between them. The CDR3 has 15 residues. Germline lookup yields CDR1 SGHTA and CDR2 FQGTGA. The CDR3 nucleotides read TGTGCCAGCAGCTTATCAGCCGGCTCTGGAAACACCATATATTTT. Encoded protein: CASSLSAGSGNTIYF.

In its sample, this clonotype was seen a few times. CDR3 sequence: CASTLGLADSTDTQYF. CDR3 in DNA: TGTGCCAGCACCTTGGGTCTAGCTGATAGCACAGATACGCAGTATTTT. The rearrangement links TRBV12-3 or TRBV12-4 to TRBJ2-3, with a weak D call TRBD2 (5 bases). Trimming stripped 7 bases from V and 0 bases from J, with 17 bases between. This CDR3 is 16 amino acids long.

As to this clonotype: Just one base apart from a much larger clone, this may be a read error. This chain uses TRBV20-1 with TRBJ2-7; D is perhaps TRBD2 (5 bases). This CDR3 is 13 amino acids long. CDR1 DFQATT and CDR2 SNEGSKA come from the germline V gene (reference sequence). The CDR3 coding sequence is TGCAATGCTAGGTGGCCCGGGACCTACGAGCAGTACTTC. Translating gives CNARWPGTYEQYF.

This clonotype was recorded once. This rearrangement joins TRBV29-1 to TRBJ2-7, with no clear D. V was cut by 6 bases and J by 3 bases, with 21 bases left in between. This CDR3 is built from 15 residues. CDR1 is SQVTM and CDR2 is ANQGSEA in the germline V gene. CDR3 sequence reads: CSVMRLHDVDYEQYF. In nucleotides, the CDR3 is TGCAGCGTGATGAGATTACATGACGTGGACTACGAGCAGTACTTC.

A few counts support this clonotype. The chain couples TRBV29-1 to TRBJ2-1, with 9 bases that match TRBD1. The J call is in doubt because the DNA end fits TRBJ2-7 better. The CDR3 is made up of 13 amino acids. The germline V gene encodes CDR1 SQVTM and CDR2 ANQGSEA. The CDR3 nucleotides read TGCAGCGGAGGACAGGGGAGTATCCACGAGCAGTACTTC. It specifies CSGGQGSIHEQYF.

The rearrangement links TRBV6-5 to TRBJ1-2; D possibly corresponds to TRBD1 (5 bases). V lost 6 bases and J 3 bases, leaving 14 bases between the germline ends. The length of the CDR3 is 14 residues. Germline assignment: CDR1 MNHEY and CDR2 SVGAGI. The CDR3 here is CASSRGEEDYGYTF. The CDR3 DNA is TGTGCCAGCAGCCGGGGGGAAGAGGACTATGGCTACACCTTC.

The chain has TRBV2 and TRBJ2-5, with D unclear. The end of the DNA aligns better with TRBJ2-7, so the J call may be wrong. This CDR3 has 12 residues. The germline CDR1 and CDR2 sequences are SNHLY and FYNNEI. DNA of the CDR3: TGTGCCAGCAGGGTAGATACCTACGAGCAGTACTTC. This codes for CASRVDTYEQYF.

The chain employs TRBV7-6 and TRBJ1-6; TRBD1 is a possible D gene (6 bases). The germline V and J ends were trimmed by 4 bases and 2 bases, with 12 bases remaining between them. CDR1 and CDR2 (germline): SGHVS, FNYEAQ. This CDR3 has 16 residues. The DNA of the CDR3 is TGTGCCAGCAGCTGGGGACATCGCACCTATAATTCACCCCTCCACTTT. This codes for CASSWGHRTYNSPLHF.

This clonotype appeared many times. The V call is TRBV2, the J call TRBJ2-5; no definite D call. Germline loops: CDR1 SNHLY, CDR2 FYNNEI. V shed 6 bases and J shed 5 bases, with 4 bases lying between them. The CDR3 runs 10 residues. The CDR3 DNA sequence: TGTGCCAGCAGCCGGGAGACCCAGTACTTC. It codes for CASSRETQYF.

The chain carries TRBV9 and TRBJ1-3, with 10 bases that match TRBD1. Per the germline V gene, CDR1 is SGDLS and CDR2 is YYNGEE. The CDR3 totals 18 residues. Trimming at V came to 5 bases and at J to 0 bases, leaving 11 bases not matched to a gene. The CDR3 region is CASSPNVGQGSSGNTIYF. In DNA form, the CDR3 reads TGTGCCAGCAGTCCAAATGTGGGACAGGGGTCCTCTGGAAACACCATATATTTT. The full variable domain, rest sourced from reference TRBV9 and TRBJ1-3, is DSGVTQTPKHLITATGQRVTLRCSPRSGDLSVYWYQQSLDQGLQFLIQYYNGEERAKGNILERFSAQQFPDLHSELNLSSLELGDSALYFCASSPNVGQGSSGNTIYFGEGSWLTVV.

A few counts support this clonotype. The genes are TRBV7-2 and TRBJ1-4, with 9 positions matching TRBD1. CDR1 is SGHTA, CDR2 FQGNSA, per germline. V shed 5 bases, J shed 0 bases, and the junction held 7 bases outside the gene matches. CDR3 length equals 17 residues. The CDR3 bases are TGTGCCAGCAGCCCTGGGACAGGGCCTGCAACTAATGAAAAACTGTTTTTT. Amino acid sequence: CASSPGTGPATNEKLFF.

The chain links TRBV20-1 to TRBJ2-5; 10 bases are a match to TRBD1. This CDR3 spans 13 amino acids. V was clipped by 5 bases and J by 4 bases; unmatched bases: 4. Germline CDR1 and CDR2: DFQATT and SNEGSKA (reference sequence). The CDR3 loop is CSAEDRGIETQYF. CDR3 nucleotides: TGCAGTGCTGAGGACAGGGGGATAGAGACCCAGTACTTC.

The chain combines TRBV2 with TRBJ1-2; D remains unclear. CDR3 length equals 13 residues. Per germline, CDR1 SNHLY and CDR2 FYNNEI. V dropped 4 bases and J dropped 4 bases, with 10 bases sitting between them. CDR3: CASSGGDTYGYTF. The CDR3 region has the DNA TGTGCCAGCAGTGGGGGTGACACCTATGGCTACACCTTC.

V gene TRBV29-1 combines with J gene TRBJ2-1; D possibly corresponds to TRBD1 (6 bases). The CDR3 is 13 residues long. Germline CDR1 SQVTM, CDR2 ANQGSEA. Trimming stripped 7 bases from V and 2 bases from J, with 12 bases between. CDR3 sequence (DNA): TGCAGCGACAAAACAGGGCCCTACAATGAGCAGTTCTTC. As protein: CSDKTGPYNEQFF.

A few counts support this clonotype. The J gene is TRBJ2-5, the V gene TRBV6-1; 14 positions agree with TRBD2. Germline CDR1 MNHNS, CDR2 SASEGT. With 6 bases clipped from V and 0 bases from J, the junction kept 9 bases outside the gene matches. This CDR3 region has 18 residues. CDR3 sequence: CASSKGLAGAPNQETQYF. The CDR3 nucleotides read TGTGCCAGCAGCAAGGGACTAGCGGGGGCACCTAACCAAGAGACCCAGTACTTC.